Presented here are 31 T cell receptor beta chains from one specimen sequenced in a study of shared clonotypes between healthy human individuals. Method: immunoSEQ multiplex PCR; TCRdb's copy keeps in-frame clones and lacks some. The profile shows roughly 1,100,000 clones, about 70% of them singletons. The sequencing input was memory CD4+ T cells sorted from blood. Subset in this sample: CD45RA-negative fraction. The source is a man younger than 35 in good health.

Points on this clone: Other DNA sequences within the sample encode an identical CDR3. The CDR3 here is CASSVVRYEQYF. The CDR3 region has the DNA TGTGCCAGCAGCGTAGTTCGGTACGAGCAGTACTTC. The chain combines TRBV9 with TRBJ2-7; D is unclear. With 0 bases removed from V and 4 bases from J, the gap between germline ends came to 5 bases. Germline V gene data show CDR1 as SGDLS and CDR2 as YYNGEE. The CDR3 loop spans 12 amino acids.

CDR3 sequence (DNA): TGTGCCAGCAGCGGACAGGCCAACACTGAAGCTTTCTTT. It codes for CASSGQANTEAFF. The chain links TRBV7-9 to TRBJ1-1; 7 nucleotides line up with TRBD1. The germline V gene has CDR1 SEHNR and CDR2 FQNEAQ (reference sequence). The V segment lost 5 bases and the J segment 2 bases; nucleotides outside the gene matches: 2. The length of the CDR3 is 13 residues.

The rearrangement uses TRBV14 and TRBJ2-7; 8 nucleotides agree with TRBD1. Germline lookup yields CDR1 SGHDN and CDR2 FVKESK. V dropped 7 bases and J dropped 5; count of bases not matched to a gene: 4. CDR3 size: 12 residues. The CDR3 DNA follows: TGTGCCAGCAAGCCAGGGGGCAACGAGCAGTACTTC. This gives the protein CASKPGGNEQYF.

The chain employs TRBV9 and TRBJ2-5, with D possibly matching TRBD2 (7 bases). This CDR3 is 15 amino acids long. Germline V lookup: CDR1 SGDLS, CDR2 YYNGEE. V gave up 4 bases and J gave up 2 bases, with 15 bases separating them. The CDR3 protein is CASSPLAGAQETQYF. The CDR3 nucleotides read TGTGCCAGCAGCCCTCTCGCGGGGGCACAAGAGACCCAGTACTTC.

In nucleotides, the CDR3 is TGTGCCAGCAGCTCTCGGGAGGGCCACTACGAGCAGTACTTC. It translates to CASSSREGHYEQYF. The chain uses TRBV7-8 and TRBJ2-7; 8 bases map to TRBD2. J was trimmed by 3 bases and V by 4 bases; bases with no gene match: 5. CDR3 length equals 14 residues. Per the germline V gene, CDR1 is SGHVS and CDR2 is FQNEAQ.

In nucleotides, the CDR3 is TGTGCCAGCAGCTTAGGGGCTAGGGGTTTTCTGTACTTC. Translating gives CASSLGARGFLYF. The rearrangement uses TRBV11-2 and TRBJ2-5, with a tentative D call TRBD1 (5 bases). V gave up 1 base and J gave up 13 bases, with 16 bases separating them. The germline gives CDR1 SGHAT, CDR2 FQNNGV. This CDR3 has 13 amino acids.

V gene TRBV7-2 combines with J gene TRBJ1-2; possible D gene TRBD1, 6 bases. The CDR3 has 13 residues. V lost 1 base and J 8 bases, leaving 11 bases between the germline ends. In germline, CDR1 is SGHTA, CDR2 FQGNSA. The CDR3 DNA reads TGTGCCAGCAGCTTAGGGACAGCTTTCGGCTACACCTTC. Amino acids: CASSLGTAFGYTF.

V usage is TRBV5-6 and J usage is TRBJ2-5; TRBD1 is a possible D gene (6 bases). This CDR3 contains 15 residues. The germline gives CDR1 SGHDT, CDR2 YYEEEE. Trimming took off 2 bases at V and 4 bases at J, with 15 bases between the two ends. In DNA, the CDR3 is TGTGCCAGCAGCTTTTCTCGCAGGGGAACAGAGACCCAGTACTTC. Its protein is CASSFSRRGTETQYF.

This clone was counted a few times. The V gene is TRBV5-1, the J gene TRBJ2-5; no definite D call. Matching the DNA end better, TRBJ2-7 makes the J call doubtful. The V gene's germline CDR1 is SGHRS and CDR2 YFSETQ. CDR3 length: 12 amino acids. CDR3 DNA sequence: TGCGCCAGCAGCCCGGCCTCCTACGAGCAGTACTTC. Protein sequence: CASSPASYEQYF.

This chain connects TRBV7-8 to TRBJ2-5; possible D gene TRBD1, 5 bases. The V gene's germline CDR1 is SGHVS and CDR2 FQNEAQ. Between the trimmed V and J ends, which lost 1 base and 4 bases, there was a span of 10 bases. CDR3 size: 14 residues. The chain's CDR3 is CASSLVAGPETQYF. CDR3 in DNA: TGTGCCAGCAGCTTAGTGGCAGGGCCAGAGACCCAGTACTTC.

The V and J genes are TRBV5-4 and TRBJ2-5; D tentatively reads TRBD1 or TRBD2 (8 bases each). The germline CDR1 and CDR2 sequences are SGHNT and YYREEE (reference sequence). The CDR3 spans 15 residues. Trimming shortened V by 6 bases and J by 1 base, and 16 bases separated the two germline ends. The CDR3 region has the DNA TGTGCCAGCACCAGGGGGCTAGCGGGCCAAGAGACCCAGTACTTC. Its protein is CASTRGLAGQETQYF.

J is TRBJ1-2 and V is TRBV5-1; TRBD1 is a possible D gene (6 bases). V was pared by 3 bases and J by 8 bases, with 17 bases between. The CDR3 is 14 residues long. The germline V gene encodes CDR1 SGHRS and CDR2 YFSETQ. This CDR3 is CASSYVTGLPGYTF. CDR3 in DNA: TGCGCCAGCAGCTACGTGACAGGCCTACCAGGCTACACCTTC.

The rearrangement uses TRBV11-3 and TRBJ1-4, with D unresolved. Between the trimmed V and J ends, which lost 8 bases and 0 bases, there was a span of 4 bases. This CDR3 is 12 amino acids long. Germline loops: CDR1 SGHNT, CDR2 YENEEA. The CDR3 sequence is CASAATNEKLFF. The CDR3 DNA reads as TGTGCCAGCGCAGCAACTAATGAAAAACTGTTTTTT.

V gene TRBV20-1 combines with J gene TRBJ2-1; D is unclear. Trimming removed 3 bases from V and 10 bases from J, with 7 bases in between. The CDR3 has 10 amino acids. Germline values: CDR1 DFQATT, CDR2 SNEGSKA (reference sequence). CDR3 residues: CSASDFEQFF. The DNA for the CDR3 is TGCAGTGCTAGCGACTTCGAGCAGTTCTTC.

V and J are TRBV10-3 and TRBJ2-2; the match to TRBD1 covers 7 bases. The CDR3 has 15 amino acids. CDR1 and CDR2 (germline): ENHRY, SYGVKD. V lost 4 bases, J lost 4 bases, and 6 bases stayed unmatched. The CDR3 DNA is TGTGCCATCAGTGGGGACGACAGGGTCACCGGGGAGCTGTTTTTT. It translates to CAISGDDRVTGELFF.

This clone was observed a few times. The chain couples TRBV30 to TRBJ2-1; D not certain. Trimming removed 0 bases at V and 8 bases at J, with 17 bases between. The germline V gene encodes CDR1 GTSNPN and CDR2 SVGIG (reference sequence). The CDR3 has 15 residues. CDR3: CAWSVVMSASHEQFF. CDR3 bases: TGTGCCTGGAGTGTTGTGATGAGCGCTTCACATGAGCAGTTCTTC.

The chain joins TRBV5-5 to TRBJ1-4; D remains ambiguous. This CDR3 spans 15 amino acids. Germline CDR1 SGHKS, CDR2 YYEKEE (reference sequence). The V and J ends lost 0 bases and 4 bases respectively, with 10 bases between them. CDR3 residues: CASSLAWQFNEKLFF. As DNA, the CDR3 is TGTGCCAGCAGCTTGGCGTGGCAGTTTAATGAAAAACTGTTTTTT.

The genes are TRBV6-5 and TRBJ2-3, with D possibly TRBD2 on 5 matching bases. Germline CDR1 and CDR2: MNHEY and SVGAGI. The CDR3 is 15 residues long. V shed 6 bases and J shed 1 base, with 14 bases lying between them. CDR3 in amino acids: CASRAPSGGTDTQYF. CDR3 DNA: TGTGCCAGCAGGGCCCCCTCCGGGGGCACAGATACGCAGTATTTT.

The chain has TRBV5-6 and TRBJ2-5; 10 nucleotides line up with TRBD2. V lost 2 bases to trimming and J lost 5 bases; unmatched junction nucleotides: 9. The CDR3 loop spans 16 amino acids. Per germline, CDR1 SGHDT and CDR2 YYEEEE. CDR3 sequence (DNA): TGTGCCAGCAGCTTATTACTAGCGGGGTTCAGGGAGACCCAGTACTTC. It codes for CASSLLLAGFRETQYF.

This clone came up a few times. The rearrangement links TRBV18 to TRBJ2-1, with TRBD2 matching over 12 bases. The V gene's germline CDR1 is KGHSH and CDR2 LQKENI. V shed 6 bases and J 10 bases; nucleotides not matched to a gene: 10. There are 15 residues in the CDR3. This CDR3 is CASSSTSGSTLEQFF. CDR3 nucleotide sequence: TGTGCCAGCTCCTCGACTAGCGGGAGTACGTTGGAGCAGTTCTTC.

The gene calls are TRBV5-4 and TRBJ2-7; TRBD2 agrees at 7 bases. CDR3 size: 16 residues. CDR1 and CDR2 from the germline V gene are SGHNT and YYREEE (reference sequence). With V trimmed by 0 bases and J by 0 bases, 6 bases remained unmatched. DNA for the CDR3: TGTGCCAGCAGCTTGGCAACGGGAGGCAGCTCCTACGAGCAGTACTTC. This translates into CASSLATGGSSYEQYF.

As regards this clone: Other nucleotide sequences from this sample produce the same CDR3. V and J are TRBV6-1 and TRBJ1-1; D gene ambiguous. CDR3 length: 12 residues. The germline V gene encodes CDR1 MNHNS and CDR2 SASEGT. Trimming took off 6 bases at V and 1 base at J, with 6 bases between the two ends. The CDR3 DNA follows: TGTGCCAGCAGGGCAGGGAACACTGAAGCTTTCTTT. It encodes CASRAGNTEAFF.

This chain uses TRBV6-1 with TRBJ1-5; possible D gene TRBD1, 5 bases. The CDR3 consists of 14 residues. Trimming pared 3 bases from V and 4 bases from J, leaving 10 bases between. Germline CDR1 is MNHNS and CDR2 is SASEGT. For the CDR3, the DNA is TGTGCCAGCAGTGAGATCCGGGGGAATCAGCCCCAGCATTTT. This encodes CASSEIRGNQPQHF.

As concerns this clone: The sample holds other DNA sequences that translate to the same CDR3. This chain links TRBV5-1 with TRBJ2-1, with TRBD1 matching 8 bases. Germline V gene sequence: CDR1 SGHRS, CDR2 YFSETQ. The CDR3 runs to 15 residues. The V gene end was trimmed by 0 bases and the J gene end by 5 bases; junction bases not matched to a gene: 4. The CDR3 nucleotides are TGCGCCAGCAGCTTGGGACAGGGGCCCCACAATGAGCAGTTCTTC. It yields the protein CASSLGQGPHNEQFF.

This chain joins TRBV2 and TRBJ2-3; 7 nucleotides align to TRBD1. CDR1 SNHLY and CDR2 FYNNEI come from the germline V gene. The CDR3 has 13 residues. Germline trimming cut 6 bases from V and 6 bases from J; bases unmatched to any gene: 6. Written as DNA, the CDR3 is TGTGCCAGCAGCGGACAGGAGAGGGATACGCAGTATTTT. This sequence encodes CASSGQERDTQYF.

The chain carries TRBV19 and TRBJ1-1, with D tentatively TRBD1 (5 bases). Germline loops: CDR1 LNHDA, CDR2 SQIVND (reference sequence). The CDR3 is made up of 15 amino acids. With 7 bases removed from V and 1 base from J, the gap between germline ends came to 16 bases. Here the CDR3 reads CASTAVRGGNTEAFF. CDR3 nucleotide sequence: TGTGCCAGTACCGCGGTCCGGGGGGGGAACACTGAAGCTTTCTTT.

The genes are TRBV10-2 and TRBJ1-6; 10 bases match TRBD1. J lost 8 bases, V lost 8 bases, and 3 bases had no gene match. The V gene's germline CDR1 is WSHSY and CDR2 SAAADI. The CDR3 has 13 residues. CDR3: CASAGTGDSPLHF. CDR3 sequence (DNA): TGCGCCAGCGCCGGGACAGGGGATTCACCCCTCCACTTT.

This clone was picked up a small number of times. The chain recombines TRBV5-8 with TRBJ2-5; 8 positions agree with TRBD1. Germline assignment: CDR1 SGHTS and CDR2 YDEGEE. V lost 4 bases to trimming and J lost 7 bases; unmatched junction nucleotides: 6. This CDR3 is built from 13 residues. The CDR3 bases are TGTGCCAGCAGCCTGGGACAGGTCGCGACCCAGTACTTC. It encodes CASSLGQVATQYF.

J is TRBJ1-3 and V is TRBV5-1; no reliable D call. Trimming pared 0 bases from V and 0 bases from J, leaving 7 bases between. Germline V gene data show CDR1 as SGHRS and CDR2 as YFSETQ. This CDR3 comprises 15 residues. CDR3 coding DNA: TGCGCCAGCAGCTTGGTACCGGACTCTGGAAACACCATATATTTT. Translation: CASSLVPDSGNTIYF.

The J gene is TRBJ2-3, the V gene TRBV6-5; no clear D gene. The CDR3 is made up of 13 amino acids. The V and J ends lost 2 bases and 6 bases respectively, with 9 bases between them. Looked up from germline, CDR1 is MNHEY and CDR2 is SVGAGI. The CDR3 sequence: CASSYGVGDTQYF. The CDR3 nucleotides read TGTGCCAGCAGTTACGGGGTGGGCGATACGCAGTATTTT.

The rearrangement links TRBV27 to TRBJ2-3; 12 bases map to TRBD2. CDR1 and CDR2 (germline): MNHEY, SMNVEV (reference sequence). This CDR3 has 15 amino acids. The V segment lost 6 bases and the J segment 6 bases; nucleotides outside the gene matches: 7. The CDR3 spells CASRQGLAGHDTQYF. In DNA form, the CDR3 reads TGTGCCAGCAGACAAGGACTAGCGGGGCACGATACGCAGTATTTT.